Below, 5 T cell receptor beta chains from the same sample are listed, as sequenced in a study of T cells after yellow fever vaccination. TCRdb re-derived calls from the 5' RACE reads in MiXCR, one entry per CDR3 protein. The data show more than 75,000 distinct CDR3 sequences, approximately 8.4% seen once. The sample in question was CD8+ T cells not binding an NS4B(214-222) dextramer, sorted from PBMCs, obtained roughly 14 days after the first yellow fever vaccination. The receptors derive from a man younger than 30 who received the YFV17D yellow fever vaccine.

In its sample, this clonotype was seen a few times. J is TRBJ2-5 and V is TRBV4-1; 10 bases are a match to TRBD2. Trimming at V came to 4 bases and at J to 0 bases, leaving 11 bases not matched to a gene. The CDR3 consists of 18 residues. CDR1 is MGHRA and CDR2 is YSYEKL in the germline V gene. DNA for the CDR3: TGCGCCAGCAGCCTTACGCCGGGAGCGGGGGGGTACCAAGAGACCCAGTACTTC. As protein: CASSLTPGAGGYQETQYF.

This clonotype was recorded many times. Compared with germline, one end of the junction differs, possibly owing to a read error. The CDR3 reads CSVDVGNAEAFF. For the CDR3, the DNA is TGCAGCGTTGACGTGGGGAACGCTGAAGCTTTCTTT. The chain uses TRBV29-1 and TRBJ1-1, with unresolved D. This CDR3 is 12 amino acids long. CDR1 is SQVTM, CDR2 ANQGSEA, per germline.

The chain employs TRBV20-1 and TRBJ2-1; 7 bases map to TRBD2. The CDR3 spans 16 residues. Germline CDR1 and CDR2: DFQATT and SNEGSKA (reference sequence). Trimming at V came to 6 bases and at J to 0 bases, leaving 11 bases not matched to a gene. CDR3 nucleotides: TGCAGTGCCGGGCCCCTAGCGGTGGCCTCCTACAATGAGCAGTTCTTC. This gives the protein CSAGPLAVASYNEQFF.

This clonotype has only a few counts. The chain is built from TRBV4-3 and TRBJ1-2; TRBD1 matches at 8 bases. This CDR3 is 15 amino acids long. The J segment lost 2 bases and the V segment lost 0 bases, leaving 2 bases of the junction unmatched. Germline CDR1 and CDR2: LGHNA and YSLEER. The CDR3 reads CASSQEGDRNYGYTF. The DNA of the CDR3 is TGCGCCAGCAGCCAAGAGGGGGACAGGAACTATGGCTACACCTTC.

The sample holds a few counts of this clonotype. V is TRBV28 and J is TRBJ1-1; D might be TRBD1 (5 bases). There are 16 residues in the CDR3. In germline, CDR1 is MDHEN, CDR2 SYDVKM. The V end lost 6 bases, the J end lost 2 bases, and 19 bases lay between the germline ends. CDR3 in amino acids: CASSSFTGTDNTEAFF. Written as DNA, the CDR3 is TGTGCCAGCAGCTCTTTCACCGGGACGGATAACACTGAAGCTTTCTTT.